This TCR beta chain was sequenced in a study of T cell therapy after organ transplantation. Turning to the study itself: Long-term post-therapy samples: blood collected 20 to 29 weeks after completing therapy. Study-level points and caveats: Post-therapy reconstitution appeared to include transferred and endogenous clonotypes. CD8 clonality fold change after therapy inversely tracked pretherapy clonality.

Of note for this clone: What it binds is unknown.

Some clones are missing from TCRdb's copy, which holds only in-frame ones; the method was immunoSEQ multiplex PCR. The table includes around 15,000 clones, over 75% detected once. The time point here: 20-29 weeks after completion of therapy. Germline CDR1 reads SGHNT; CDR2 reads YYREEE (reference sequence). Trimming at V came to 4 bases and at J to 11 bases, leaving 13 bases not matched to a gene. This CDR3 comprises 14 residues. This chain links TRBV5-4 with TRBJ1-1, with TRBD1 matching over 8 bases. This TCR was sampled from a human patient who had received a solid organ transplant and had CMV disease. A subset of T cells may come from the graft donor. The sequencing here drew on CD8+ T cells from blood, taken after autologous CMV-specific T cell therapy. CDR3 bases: TGTGCCAGCAGCAGAGGGGGACAGGCCGGAGGGGCTTTCTTT. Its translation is CASSRGGQAGGAFF.